A single sample is the source of the 24 T cell receptor beta chains below, sequenced in a study of T cell responses to AZD1222 COVID-19 vaccine. This table comes from immunoSEQ multiplex PCR, and its TCRdb copy is limited to in-frame clones, with some not included. The table lists 150,000 to 200,000 clones, 80% to 90% of them singletons, with approximately 0.5% in the top ten. Sequencing used peripheral blood, obtained on day 0 of AZD1222 vaccination. These receptors were taken from an adult in good health.

V usage is TRBV2 and J usage is TRBJ1-5; perhaps TRBD1 as D (5 bases). This CDR3 contains 14 residues. Per germline, CDR1 SNHLY and CDR2 FYNNEI. V lost 3 bases and J lost 9, with 15 bases in between. CDR3 protein: CASSDMRGYVPQHF. CDR3 nucleotides: TGTGCCAGCAGTGACATGAGGGGATATGTGCCCCAGCATTTT.

V gene TRBV5-5 combines with J gene TRBJ2-4; TRBD2 agrees at 9 bases. Losses at the gene ends were 0 bases for V and 7 bases for J; bases not matched to a gene: 5. The CDR3 spans 15 residues. From germline, CDR1 is SGHKS and CDR2 YYEKEE (reference sequence). The CDR3 is CASSLVEREANIQYF. The CDR3, as DNA: TGTGCCAGCAGCTTGGTGGAGCGGGAGGCGAACATTCAGTACTTC.

The V call is TRBV6-5, the J call TRBJ1-1, with a possible D match to TRBD1 (6 bases). The CDR3 has 16 amino acids. V was shortened by 1 base and J by 3 bases, with 15 bases between the two germline ends. Germline V gene data show CDR1 as MNHEY and CDR2 as SVGAGI. Written as DNA, the CDR3 is TGTGCCAGCAGTTACTTGGCAGGGGCTGATCACACTGAAGCTTTCTTT. Translating it yields CASSYLAGADHTEAFF.

J is TRBJ2-7 and V is TRBV23-1, with a possible D match to TRBD1 (5 bases). Being an ORF, TRBV23-1 has a function that is uncertain. V gave up 0 bases and J gave up 1 base, with 31 bases separating them. The CDR3 consists of 22 residues. CDR3 bases: TGCGCCAGCAGTCAATCGCCCGACAGCCCCGATGACTCCTACGAGAGGTCCTACGAGCAGTACTTC. It codes for CASSQSPDSPDDSYERSYEQYF.

The genes are TRBV7-2 and TRBJ2-5, with unresolved D. Trimming took 5 bases from V and 4 from J, leaving 11 bases between them. Germline loops: CDR1 SGHTA, CDR2 FQGNSA. CDR3 length: 13 amino acids. The CDR3 region has the DNA TGTGCCAGCAGCCGGAACGGTGGAGAGACCCAGTACTTC. It translates to CASSRNGGETQYF.

This sequence joins TRBV19 and TRBJ1-5; 7 nucleotides match TRBD1. This CDR3 comprises 17 residues. V shed 5 bases, J shed 3 bases, and the junction held 13 bases outside the gene matches. Germline V gene lookup returns CDR1 LNHDA and CDR2 SQIVND (reference sequence). CDR3 region: CASSLRTGRINNQPQHF. The CDR3 coding sequence is TGTGCCAGTAGTCTTCGGACAGGCCGGATTAACAATCAGCCCCAGCATTTT.

The chain has TRBV6-5 and TRBJ2-2; the D gene is possibly TRBD2 (5 bases). Trimming removed 5 bases at V and 1 base at J, with 11 bases between. CDR1 is MNHEY, CDR2 SVGAGI, per germline. This CDR3 has 15 amino acids. CDR3 loop: CASSPTTRNTGELFF. In nucleotides, the CDR3 is TGTGCCAGCAGTCCGACTACTAGGAACACCGGGGAGCTGTTTTTT.

This clone showed up just once. V gene TRBV5-1 combines with J gene TRBJ2-2; 8 bases fit TRBD2. V lost 4 bases to trimming and J lost 4 bases; unmatched junction nucleotides: 6. CDR3 length: 15 residues. From germline, CDR1 is SGHRS and CDR2 YFSETQ. The CDR3 coding sequence is TGCGCCAGCAGCCTGGGACTAGTCGGCACCGGGGAGCTGTTTTTT. Protein product: CASSLGLVGTGELFF.

This clone was seen a single time. The J gene is TRBJ2-3, the V gene TRBV7-2; perhaps TRBD1 as D (6 bases). Germline lookup yields CDR1 SGHTA and CDR2 FQGNSA. V was clipped by 0 bases and J by 5 bases, with 15 bases between them. The CDR3 is made up of 16 amino acids. The CDR3 DNA reads as TGTGCCAGCAGCTTAGCGGGCGTGGGGGCGGAAGATACGCAGTATTTT. Residues: CASSLAGVGAEDTQYF. The full variable domain, its missing parts supplied by reference TRBV7-2 and TRBJ2-3, is GAGVSQSPSNKVTEKGKDVELRCDPISGHTALYWYRQSLGQGLEFLIYFQGNSAPDKSGLPSDRFSAERTGGSVSTLTIQRTQQEDSAVYLCASSLAGVGAEDTQYFGPGTRLTVL.

The chain employs TRBV5-4 and TRBJ1-2; a possible D gene is TRBD1 (5 bases). This CDR3 comprises 15 residues. Germline values: CDR1 SGHNT, CDR2 YYREEE (reference sequence). Trimming took 0 bases from V and 0 from J, leaving 9 bases between them. The CDR3: CASSLAAGTNYGYTF. CDR3 bases: TGTGCCAGCAGCTTGGCTGCAGGGACTAACTATGGCTACACCTTC.

The chain has TRBV7-2 and TRBJ1-1, with D tentatively TRBD1 (6 bases). CDR1 SGHTA and CDR2 FQGNSA come from the germline V gene. The CDR3 extends over 12 amino acids. Trimming removed 6 bases at V and 8 bases at J, with 13 bases between. CDR3 loop: CASSYSGTEAFF. CDR3 nucleotides: TGTGCCAGCAGTTACTCCGGGACAGAAGCTTTCTTT. Based on the CDR3 plus reference TRBV7-2 and TRBJ1-1, the full variable domain is GAGVSQSPSNKVTEKGKDVELRCDPISGHTALYWYRQSLGQGLEFLIYFQGNSAPDKSGLPSDRFSAERTGGSVSTLTIQRTQQEDSAVYLCASSYSGTEAFFGQGTRLTVV.

The chain carries TRBV4-2 and TRBJ2-1, with TRBD2 identical over 13 bases. The germline CDR1 and CDR2 sequences are LGHNA and YNFKEQ. The V gene end was trimmed by 3 bases and the J gene end by 4 bases; junction bases not matched to a gene: 3. The CDR3 extends over 16 amino acids. CDR3 loop: CASSQMTSGGYNEQFF. Here the CDR3 DNA reads TGTGCCAGCAGCCAGATGACTAGCGGGGGGTACAATGAGCAGTTCTTC.

The chain employs TRBV9 and TRBJ2-2, with 12 bases fitting TRBD2. In germline, CDR1 is SGDLS, CDR2 YYNGEE. The CDR3 is 16 residues long. Unmatched junction bases numbered 2, after V lost 0 bases and J lost 5 bases. The CDR3 DNA is TGTGCCAGCAGCGTAGTGACTAGCGGGGGTACCGGGGAGCTGTTTTTT. Protein product: CASSVVTSGGTGELFF.

V usage is TRBV9 and J usage is TRBJ2-1; no clear D gene. The V end was cut by 0 bases, the J end by 6 bases, with 13 bases between. Germline CDR1 is SGDLS and CDR2 is YYNGEE. The length of the CDR3 is 15 residues. The CDR3 loop reads CASSVARSGGNEQFF. The DNA of the CDR3 is TGTGCCAGCAGCGTAGCTAGATCTGGTGGCAATGAGCAGTTCTTC.

This chain joins TRBV19 and TRBJ1-1, with 7 bases fitting TRBD1. Losses at the gene ends were 3 bases for V and 5 bases for J; bases not matched to a gene: 9. CDR1 is LNHDA and CDR2 is SQIVND in the germline V gene (reference sequence). CDR3 length: 15 residues. In nucleotides, the CDR3 is TGTGCCAGTAGTATGGGACAGTCTCGTTGGACTGAAGCTTTCTTT. Residues: CASSMGQSRWTEAFF.

The rearrangement joins TRBV27 to TRBJ1-2; 7 bases fit TRBD1. The CDR3 has 15 residues. V shed 3 bases and J 8 bases; nucleotides not matched to a gene: 12. The V gene's germline CDR1 is MNHEY and CDR2 SMNVEV (reference sequence). CDR3 DNA: TGTGCCAGCAGTTTCCTAGACCCGGGACAGAAGGGCTACACCTTC. Protein: CASSFLDPGQKGYTF.

The chain couples TRBV3-1 (or the pseudogene TRBV3-2) to TRBJ2-3, with 8 bases lining up with TRBD2. The CDR3 covers 16 residues. J lost 0 bases, V lost 4 bases, and 6 bases had no gene match. Germline CDR1 is LGHDT and CDR2 is YNNKEL (reference sequence). The CDR3 loop reads CASSPTSGPSTDTQYF. CDR3 nucleotide sequence: TGTGCCAGCAGCCCCACTAGCGGACCTAGCACAGATACGCAGTATTTT.

This clone was seen more than once but under ten times. The chain is built from TRBV11-3 and TRBJ2-2; 8 bases are shared with TRBD1. V gave up 2 bases and J gave up 2 bases; unmatched junction bases: 4. Germline assignment: CDR1 SGHNT and CDR2 YENEEA. The length of the CDR3 is 16 residues. The CDR3 loop is CASSLTQGVNTGELFF. As DNA, the CDR3 is TGTGCCAGCAGCTTAACACAGGGGGTAAACACCGGGGAGCTGTTTTTT.

The chain couples TRBV29-1 to TRBJ1-2, with 10 bases matching TRBD1. After removal of 2 bases from V and 4 bases from J, the junction contained 7 bases not matched to a gene. This CDR3 region has 15 residues. Germline V gene data show CDR1 as SQVTM and CDR2 as ANQGSEA. The CDR3 loop reads CSVEKRDRGPYGYTF. CDR3 coding DNA: TGCAGCGTTGAAAAAAGGGACAGGGGACCCTATGGCTACACCTTC.

The chain joins TRBV29-1 to TRBJ2-7, with 7 bases lining up with TRBD2. Germline CDR1 reads SQVTM; CDR2 reads ANQGSEA. Trimming took 1 base from V and 2 from J; bases not matched to a gene: 2. The CDR3 loop spans 13 amino acids. CDR3 bases: TGCAGCGTTGAAGTCGGGGGGACCTACGAGCAGTACTTC. Protein sequence: CSVEVGGTYEQYF.

J is TRBJ1-6 and V is TRBV2; D unresolved. The CDR3 is made up of 15 amino acids. Trimming pared 2 bases from V and 10 bases from J, leaving 15 bases between. Germline V gene sequence: CDR1 SNHLY, CDR2 FYNNEI. CDR3 nucleotides: TGTGCCAGCAGTGAAATAGAGCCAGTAGACTCACCCCTCCACTTT. Translating it yields CASSEIEPVDSPLHF. The whole variable domain, filled in from reference TRBV2 and TRBJ1-6, reads EPEVTQTPSHQVTQMGQEVILRCVPISNHLYFYWYRQILGQKVEFLVSFYNNEISEKSEIFDDQFSVERPDGSNFTLKIRSTKLEDSAMYFCASSEIEPVDSPLHFGNGTRLTVT.

In DNA form, the CDR3 reads TGTGCCAGCAGCGTAGGTATGAACACTGAAGCTTTCTTT. It encodes CASSVGMNTEAFF. The chain couples TRBV9 to TRBJ1-1; unclear D gene. CDR1 is SGDLS and CDR2 is YYNGEE in the germline V gene. V gave up 0 bases and J gave up 0 bases, with 3 bases separating them. The CDR3 contains 13 residues.

This clone has more than one count but fewer than ten. This chain uses TRBV6-1 with TRBJ2-7, with 8 bases lining up with TRBD1. Germline V gene sequence: CDR1 MNHNS, CDR2 SASEGT. CDR3 length: 16 amino acids. J lost 3 bases, V lost 2 bases, and 9 bases had no gene match. The CDR3 nucleotides read TGTGCCAGCAGTGAATTTGGGGCAGGGGGCATCTACGAGCAGTACTTC. The encoded protein is CASSEFGAGGIYEQYF.

The chain has TRBV27 and TRBJ1-6; TRBD1 might be the D (5 bases). The CDR3 loop spans 15 amino acids. V was shortened by 6 bases and J by 3 bases, with 12 bases between the two germline ends. In germline, CDR1 is MNHEY, CDR2 SMNVEV (reference sequence). The CDR3 here is CASSLGASYNSPLHF. The CDR3 nucleotides are TGTGCCAGCAGCTTAGGGGCTAGCTATAATTCACCCCTCCACTTT.